The source of this T cell receptor beta chain is a study of blood T cell repertoires in COVID-19. Looking at the study overall: Spain, Italy and the United States supplied samples that represented acute and convalescent COVID-19. Sample material is recorded as cDNA or gDNA derived from T cells, B-cell-depleted T cells, or PBMCs.

Per the original data handling: Counts of nucleated cells, estimated from reference gene primer amplification, were obtained. The data were produced by immunoSEQ multiplex PCR, yet TCRdb's version contains in-frame clones alone and is incomplete. The D gene and trimming were derived from the DNA, and the V and J assignments and clone size from that table. Among 100,000 or so clones listed, 69% were seen once. The sequence came from a man aged 80 or over with acute or convalescent COVID-19. The sequenced sample was peripheral blood.

CDR3 coding DNA: TGTGCCAGCAGCTTAAATGGGCAAGACACTGAAGCTTTCTTT. This sequence encodes CASSLNGQDTEAFF. The chain recombines TRBV7-9 with TRBJ1-1; D call uncertain. Germline lookup yields CDR1 SEHNR and CDR2 FQNEAQ (reference sequence). CDR3 size: 14 residues. V lost 2 bases and J 3 bases, leaving 10 bases between the germline ends.